This T cell receptor (beta chain) was recovered during a study of blood T cell repertoires in COVID-19. This table comes from immunoSEQ multiplex PCR, and its TCRdb copy is limited to in-frame clones, with some not included. The sample lists almost 250,000 clones, approximately 90% seen once, with 3.5% to 5% in the top ten. This CDR3 has 14 residues. Germline V gene lookup returns CDR1 SGHVS and CDR2 FNYEAQ. Trimming pared 0 bases from V and 6 bases from J, leaving 9 bases between. J is TRBJ2-1 and V is TRBV7-6; D possibly corresponds to TRBD2 (6 bases). The sequence was obtained from a woman in her twenties or thirties who had recovered from COVID-19. Sequencing used PBMCs or T cells enriched from blood (not recorded which). The CDR3 DNA is TGTGCCAGCAGCTTAGCGGGAGGACGCAATGAGCAGTTCTTC. It encodes CASSLAGGRNEQFF.